A single sample gave rise to the 5 T cell receptor beta chains below, sequenced in a study of vaccination and CD4 T cells after COVID-19. The treatment was: roughly 10-day PBMC culture with coronavirus spike peptide pools or control peptides (ViraFEST assay). Cultured CD4+ T-cell DNA underwent Oncomine TCR Beta short-read sequencing. One entry per CDR3 protein results from TCRdb running MiXCR on the PCR reads. The top ten clones hold 9.5% to 15% of a sample with some 16,000 distinct CDR3 sequences, about 39% of them seen once. Their cognate antigens are unknown. The source material was CD4+ T cells from blood, cultured in vitro. These receptors originate from a human donor who had recovered from COVID-19.

V usage is TRBV5-1 and J usage is TRBJ2-3; D unresolved. The CDR3 is 15 residues long. Germline CDR1 SGHRS, CDR2 YFSETQ. V lost 0 bases and J lost 4, with 12 bases in between. For the CDR3, the DNA is TGCGCCAGCAGCTTGGCCGTCGGAACGCCAGATACGCAGTATTTT. It is translated as CASSLAVGTPDTQYF.

Worth noting for this clonotype: One end of the junction fails to match germline, which may point to a read error. The chain carries TRBV20-1 and TRBJ2-5, with D possibly called TRBD1 or TRBD2 (5 bases each). Per the germline V gene, CDR1 is DFQATT and CDR2 is SNEGSKA (reference sequence). This CDR3 contains 12 residues. The CDR3 sequence: CSARGVGETQYF. CDR3 bases: TGCAGTGCCAGAGGGGTGGGAGAGACCCAGTACTTC.

Only a few counts were recorded for this clonotype. V gene TRBV7-9 combines with J gene TRBJ2-2; no definite D call. CDR3 length: 15 amino acids. V dropped 4 bases and J dropped 7 bases, with 16 bases sitting between them. Per germline, CDR1 SEHNR and CDR2 FQNEAQ (reference sequence). In DNA, the CDR3 is TGTGCCAGCAGCTCCCGGTTCGGGTCGGGCGGGGAGCTGTTTTTT. Protein product: CASSSRFGSGGELFF. Based on the CDR3 plus reference TRBV7-9 and TRBJ2-2, the full variable domain is DTGVSQNPRHKITKRGQNVTFRCDPISEHNRLYWYRQTLGQGPEFLTYFQNEAQLEKSRLLSDRFSAERPKGSFSTLEIQRTEQGDSAMYLCASSSRFGSGGELFFGEGSRLTVL.

This clonotype was seen only a few times. V and J are TRBV7-8 and TRBJ2-3; 14 positions match TRBD2. The junction had 5 bases not matched to a gene; V was cut back by 3 bases and J by 0 bases. Germline-derived CDR1 and CDR2 are SGHVS and FQNEAQ. The CDR3 runs 18 residues. The CDR3 nucleotides are TGTGCCAGCAGCTTCGGGACTAGCGGGGGCTCTAGCACAGATACGCAGTATTTT. This translates into CASSFGTSGGSSTDTQYF.

This clonotype was seen more than once but under ten times. The rearrangement uses TRBV15 and TRBJ1-4; no definite D call. V was pared by 5 bases and J by 4 bases, with 11 bases between. Germline CDR1 LNHNV, CDR2 YYDKDF (reference sequence). The CDR3 is made up of 14 amino acids. The CDR3 sequence is CATSAGRNNEKLFF. The CDR3 DNA follows: TGTGCCACCAGCGCCGGACGGAATAATGAAAAACTGTTTTTT. The whole variable domain, filled in from reference TRBV15 and TRBJ1-4, reads DAMVIQNPRYQVTQFGKPVTLSCSQTLNHNVMYWYQQKSSQAPKLLFHYYDKDFNNEADTPDNFQSRRPNTSFCFLDIRSPGLGDTAMYLCATSAGRNNEKLFFGSGTQLSVL.